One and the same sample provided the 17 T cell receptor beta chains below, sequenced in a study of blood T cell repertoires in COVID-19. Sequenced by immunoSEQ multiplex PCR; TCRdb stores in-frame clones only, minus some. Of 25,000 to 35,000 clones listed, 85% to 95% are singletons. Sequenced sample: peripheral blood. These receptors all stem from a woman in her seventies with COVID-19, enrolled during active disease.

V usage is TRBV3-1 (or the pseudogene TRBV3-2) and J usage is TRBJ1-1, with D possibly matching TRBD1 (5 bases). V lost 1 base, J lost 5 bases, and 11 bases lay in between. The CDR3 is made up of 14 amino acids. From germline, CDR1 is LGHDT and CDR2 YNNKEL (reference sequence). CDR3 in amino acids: CASSQVQGETEAFF. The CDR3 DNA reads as TGTGCCAGCAGCCAAGTACAAGGGGAAACTGAAGCTTTCTTT.

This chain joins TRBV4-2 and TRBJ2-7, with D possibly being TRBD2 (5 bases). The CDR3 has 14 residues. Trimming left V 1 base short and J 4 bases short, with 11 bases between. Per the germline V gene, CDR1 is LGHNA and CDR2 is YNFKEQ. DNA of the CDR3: TGTGCCAGCAGCCAAGTGCTTAGCGAGTACGAGCAGTACTTC. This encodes CASSQVLSEYEQYF.

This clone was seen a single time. CDR3 in DNA: TGTGCCAGCTCACCCCTAGGGACAGACACTGAAGCTTTCTTT. Encoded protein: CASSPLGTDTEAFF. The rearrangement uses TRBV18 and TRBJ1-1; the match to TRBD1 covers 7 bases. CDR3 length equals 14 residues. The germline V gene has CDR1 KGHSH and CDR2 LQKENI. The J segment lost 3 bases and the V segment lost 3 bases, leaving 4 bases of the junction unmatched.

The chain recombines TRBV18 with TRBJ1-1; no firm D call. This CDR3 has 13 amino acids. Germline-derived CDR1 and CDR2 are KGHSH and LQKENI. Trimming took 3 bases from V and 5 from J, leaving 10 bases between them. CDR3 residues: CASSPPVQTEAFF. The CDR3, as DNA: TGTGCCAGCTCACCTCCCGTACAGACTGAAGCTTTCTTT.

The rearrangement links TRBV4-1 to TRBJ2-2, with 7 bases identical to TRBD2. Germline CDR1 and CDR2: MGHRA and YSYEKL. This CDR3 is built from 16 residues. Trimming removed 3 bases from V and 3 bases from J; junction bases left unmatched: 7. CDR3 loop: CASSQVGGSDTGELFF. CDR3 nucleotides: TGCGCCAGCAGCCAGGTCGGGGGGTCAGACACCGGGGAGCTGTTTTTT.

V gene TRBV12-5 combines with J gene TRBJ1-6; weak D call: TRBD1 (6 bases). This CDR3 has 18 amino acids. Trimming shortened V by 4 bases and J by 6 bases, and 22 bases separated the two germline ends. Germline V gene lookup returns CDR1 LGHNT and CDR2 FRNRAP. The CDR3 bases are TGTGCTAGTGGTTCGGACCGACAGGATTTTGACTCTAATTCACCCCTCCACTTT. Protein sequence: CASGSDRQDFDSNSPLHF. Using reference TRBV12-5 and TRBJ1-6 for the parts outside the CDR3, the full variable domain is DARVTQTPRHKVTEMGQEVTMRCQPILGHNTVFWYRQTMMQGLELLAYFRNRAPLDDSGMPKDRFSAEMPDATLATLKIQPSEPRDSAVYFCASGSDRQDFDSNSPLHFGNGTRLTVT.

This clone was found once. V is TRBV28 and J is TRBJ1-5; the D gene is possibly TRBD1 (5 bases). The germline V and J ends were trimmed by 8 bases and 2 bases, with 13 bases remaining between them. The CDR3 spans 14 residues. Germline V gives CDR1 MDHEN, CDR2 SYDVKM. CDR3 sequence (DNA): TGTGCCAGCGAGCGGTGGGGGGGCAATCAGCCCCAGCATTTT. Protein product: CASERWGGNQPQHF.

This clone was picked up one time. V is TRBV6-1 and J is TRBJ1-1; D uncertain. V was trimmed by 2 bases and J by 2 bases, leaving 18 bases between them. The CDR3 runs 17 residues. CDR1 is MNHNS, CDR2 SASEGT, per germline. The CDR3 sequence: CASSEIGYWASNTEAFF. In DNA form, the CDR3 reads TGTGCCAGCAGTGAAATAGGTTACTGGGCATCCAACACTGAAGCTTTCTTT.

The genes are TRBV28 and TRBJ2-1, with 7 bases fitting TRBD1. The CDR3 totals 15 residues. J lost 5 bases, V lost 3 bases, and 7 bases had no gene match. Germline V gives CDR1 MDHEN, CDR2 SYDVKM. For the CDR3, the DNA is TGTGCCAGCAGTTTCTTGCAGGGGGTGGACAATGAGCAGTTCTTC. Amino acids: CASSFLQGVDNEQFF.

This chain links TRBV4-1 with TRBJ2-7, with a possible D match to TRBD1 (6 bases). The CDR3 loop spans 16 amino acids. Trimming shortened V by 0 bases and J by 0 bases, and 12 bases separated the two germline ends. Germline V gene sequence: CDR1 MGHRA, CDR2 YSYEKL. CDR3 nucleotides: TGCGCCAGCAGCCAAGATCCACAGGGATCCTCCTACGAGCAGTACTTC. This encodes CASSQDPQGSSYEQYF.

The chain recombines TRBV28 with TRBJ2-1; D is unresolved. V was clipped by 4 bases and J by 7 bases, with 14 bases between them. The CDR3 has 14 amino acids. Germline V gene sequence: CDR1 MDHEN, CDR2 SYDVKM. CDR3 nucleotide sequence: TGTGCCAGCAGTTCTGACAATTACATGAATGAGCAGTTCTTC. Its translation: CASSSDNYMNEQFF.

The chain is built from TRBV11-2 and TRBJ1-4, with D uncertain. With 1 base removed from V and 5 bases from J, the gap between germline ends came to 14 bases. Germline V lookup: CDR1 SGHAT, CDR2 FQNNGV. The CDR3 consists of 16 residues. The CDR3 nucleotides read TGTGCCAGCAGCTTAGGTCCCCAGAACATCAATGAAAAACTGTTTTTT. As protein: CASSLGPQNINEKLFF.

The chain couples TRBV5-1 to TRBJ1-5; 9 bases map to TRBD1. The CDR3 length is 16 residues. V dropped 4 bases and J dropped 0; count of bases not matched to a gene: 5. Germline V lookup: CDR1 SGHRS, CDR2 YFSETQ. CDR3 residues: CASSAGTGPSNQPQHF. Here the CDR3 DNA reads TGCGCCAGCAGCGCCGGGACAGGGCCTAGCAATCAGCCCCAGCATTTT. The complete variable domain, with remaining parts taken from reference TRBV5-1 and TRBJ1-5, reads KAGVTQTPRYLIKTRGQQVTLSCSPISGHRSVSWYQQTPGQGLQFLFEYFSETQRNKGNFPGRFSGRQFSNSRSEMNVSTLELGDSALYLCASSAGTGPSNQPQHFGDGTRLSIL.

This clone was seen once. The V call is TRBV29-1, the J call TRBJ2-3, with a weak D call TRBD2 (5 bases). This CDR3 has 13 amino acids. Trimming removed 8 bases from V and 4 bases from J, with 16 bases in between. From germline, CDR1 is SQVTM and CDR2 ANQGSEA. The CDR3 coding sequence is TGCAGCTTCTTCGGAGAGGGATCAGATACGCAGTATTTT. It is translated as CSFFGEGSDTQYF.

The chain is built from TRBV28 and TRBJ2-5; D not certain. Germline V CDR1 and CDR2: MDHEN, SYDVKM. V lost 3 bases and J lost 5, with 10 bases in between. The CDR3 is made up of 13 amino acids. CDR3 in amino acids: CASSFLDRETQYF. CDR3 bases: TGTGCCAGCAGTTTTCTCGATCGGGAGACCCAGTACTTC.

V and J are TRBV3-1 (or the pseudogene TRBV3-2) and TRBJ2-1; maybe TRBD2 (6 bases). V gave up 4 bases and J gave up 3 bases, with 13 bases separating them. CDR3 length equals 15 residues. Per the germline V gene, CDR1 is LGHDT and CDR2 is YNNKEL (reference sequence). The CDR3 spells CASSPGSSLYNEQFF. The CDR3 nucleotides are TGTGCCAGCAGCCCCGGGAGTTCCCTCTACAATGAGCAGTTCTTC.

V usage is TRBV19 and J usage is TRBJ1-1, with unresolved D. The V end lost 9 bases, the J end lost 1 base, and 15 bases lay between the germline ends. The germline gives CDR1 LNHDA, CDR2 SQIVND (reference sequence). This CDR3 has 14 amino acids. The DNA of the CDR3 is TGTGCCAGCCTTGGGAGGGATCGGAACACTGAAGCTTTCTTT. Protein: CASLGRDRNTEAFF. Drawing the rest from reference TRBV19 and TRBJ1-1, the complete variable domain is DGGITQSPKYLFRKEGQNVTLSCEQNLNHDAMYWYRQDPGQGLRLIYYSQIVNDFQKGDIAEGYSVSREKKESFPLTVTSAQKNPTAFYLCASLGRDRNTEAFFGQGTRLTVV.